One sample yielded the 28 T cell receptor beta chains listed below, sequenced in a study of vaccination and CD4 T cells after COVID-19. The Oncomine TCR Beta short-read assay sequenced DNA from cultured CD4+ T cells. MiXCR was run by TCRdb on the PCR reads, yielding one entry per CDR3 protein. The data hold more than 9,000 distinct CDR3 sequences, with roughly 67% observed a single time. These receptors have no known antigen. The treatment: approximately 9-day PBMC culture with coronavirus spike peptide pools or control peptides (ViraFEST assay). Material: CD4+ T cells from blood, cultured in vitro. The receptors here all came from a human donor who had recovered from COVID-19.

This clonotype has more than one count but fewer than ten. The V gene is TRBV20-1, the J gene TRBJ2-5, with D hard to call. The V gene lost 6 bases and the J gene lost 4 bases, with 15 bases spanning the gap. CDR1 DFQATT and CDR2 SNEGSKA come from the germline V gene (reference sequence). The CDR3 is made up of 13 amino acids. The CDR3 protein is CSAHSTQRETQYF. Written as DNA, the CDR3 is TGCAGTGCCCATTCGACACAACGAGAGACCCAGTACTTC.

The chain has TRBV10-2 and TRBJ1-5; a possible D gene is TRBD1 (5 bases). The CDR3 loop spans 18 amino acids. Trimming pared 2 bases from V and 1 base from J, leaving 18 bases between. CDR1 is WSHSY and CDR2 is SAAADI in the germline V gene. This CDR3 is CASSEGIRDRVSNQPQHF. In DNA form, the CDR3 reads TGCGCCAGCAGTGAGGGAATCCGGGACCGAGTAAGCAATCAGCCCCAGCATTTT.

This clonotype showed up just a few times. The J gene is TRBJ2-2, the V gene TRBV7-9; 8 bases align to TRBD1. Germline V gene data show CDR1 as SEHNR and CDR2 as FQNEAQ (reference sequence). Trimming took 4 bases from V and 1 from J; bases not matched to a gene: 5. CDR3 length: 16 amino acids. The CDR3 DNA sequence: TGTGCCAGCAGCTCCGGACAGGGAGGGAACACCGGGGAGCTGTTTTTT. Protein product: CASSSGQGGNTGELFF.

The chain employs TRBV24-1 and TRBJ2-1, with D perhaps matching TRBD1 (6 bases). The ends were cut back, 4 bases at V and 10 bases at J, with 13 bases in the middle. The CDR3 contains 13 residues. In germline, CDR1 is KGHDR, CDR2 SFDVKD. The CDR3 spells CATSDRLDSEQFF. CDR3 DNA sequence: TGTGCCACCAGTGACCGATTGGACAGCGAGCAGTTCTTC.

The chain recombines TRBV6-2 or TRBV6-3 with TRBJ1-5; a possible D gene is TRBD1 (5 bases). The CDR3 loop spans 13 amino acids. Germline CDR1 and CDR2: MNHEY and SVGEGT. V dropped 2 bases and J dropped 6 bases, with 8 bases sitting between them. The CDR3 nucleotides read TGTGCCAGCAGTTACGAGAGGGGTCAGCCCCAGCATTTT. It translates to CASSYERGQPQHF.

Notes on this clonotype: The junction departs from germline at one end; a sequencing error may be responsible. The chain has TRBV6-1 and TRBJ1-4; D gene unclear. This CDR3 region has 15 residues. The V gene's germline CDR1 is MNHNS and CDR2 SASEGT. In DNA form, the CDR3 reads TGTGCCATCAGTGAGTCTATAGGGAGCAATGAAAAACTGTTTTTT. Translated: CAISESIGSNEKLFF.

The chain combines TRBV6-1 with TRBJ2-2; no clear D. The CDR3 contains 13 residues. Germline V gene sequence: CDR1 MNHNS, CDR2 SASEGT. The V and J ends lost 2 bases and 6 bases respectively, with 7 bases between them. The CDR3 bases are TGTGCCAGCAGTGAACGTCGACCCGGGGAGCTGTTTTTT. It encodes CASSERRPGELFF.

The chain links TRBV20-1 to TRBJ2-2, with 12 bases fitting TRBD2. The length of the CDR3 is 16 residues. Germline V gene data show CDR1 as DFQATT and CDR2 as SNEGSKA (reference sequence). The ends lost 6 bases at V and 5 bases at J; junction bases unmatched: 10. In DNA, the CDR3 is TGCAGTGCCGTTCTAGCGGGGGGGCCAAAAACCGGGGAGCTGTTTTTT. Translating it yields CSAVLAGGPKTGELFF.

The chain is built from TRBV19 and TRBJ1-1; D call uncertain. Germline assignment: CDR1 LNHDA and CDR2 SQIVND (reference sequence). The V end was cut by 3 bases, the J end by 0 bases, with 5 bases between. The CDR3 has 13 residues. The CDR3 spells CASSIKVNTEAFF. CDR3 nucleotides: TGTGCCAGTAGTATTAAGGTGAACACTGAAGCTTTCTTT.

This clonotype was found a few times. V usage is TRBV7-9 and J usage is TRBJ2-3; 7 bases align to TRBD1. This CDR3 comprises 14 residues. The germline gives CDR1 SEHNR, CDR2 FQNEAQ (reference sequence). Trimming cost V 10 bases and J 0 bases; bases outside gene matches: 7. The CDR3, as DNA: TGTGCCAACTCAGGGGGAGCTAGCACAGATACGCAGTATTTT. Translation: CANSGGASTDTQYF.

This clonotype occurred once. The rearrangement links TRBV4-1 to TRBJ1-2; 9 positions match TRBD1. This CDR3 is built from 16 residues. V was clipped by 2 bases and J by 8 bases; unmatched bases: 12. Looked up from germline, CDR1 is MGHRA and CDR2 is YSYEKL. For the CDR3, the DNA is TGCGCCAGCAGCCAAAGCGGGATAGACAGGGGGGGCGGCTACACCTTC. Residues: CASSQSGIDRGGGYTF.

CDR3 sequence reads: CSARAGTGYQPQHF. In DNA, the CDR3 is TGCAGTGCTAGGGCCGGGACAGGGTATCAGCCCCAGCATTTT. The chain combines TRBV20-1 with TRBJ1-5; 9 nucleotides agree with TRBD1. Trimming at V came to 3 bases and at J to 5 bases, leaving 5 bases not matched to a gene. The germline gives CDR1 DFQATT, CDR2 SNEGSKA (reference sequence). The length of the CDR3 is 14 residues.

The chain links TRBV7-9 to TRBJ2-3; tentatively, D is TRBD1 or TRBD2 (5 bases each). CDR1 is SEHNR, CDR2 FQNEAQ, per germline (reference sequence). This CDR3 region has 16 residues. The V end was cut by 0 bases, the J end by 3 bases, with 13 bases between. CDR3 sequence (DNA): TGTGCCAGCAGCTTAGCCGGGACCCTAACAACAGATACGCAGTATTTT. Amino acids: CASSLAGTLTTDTQYF.

The chain uses TRBV9 and TRBJ2-4; D might be TRBD2 (6 bases). There are 14 residues in the CDR3. Between the trimmed V and J ends, which lost 0 bases and 8 bases, there was a span of 12 bases. CDR1 and CDR2 from the germline V gene are SGDLS and YYNGEE. The CDR3 is CASSVASTGDIQYF. In nucleotides, the CDR3 is TGTGCCAGCAGCGTAGCTAGTACGGGAGACATTCAGTACTTC.

The chain joins TRBV20-1 to TRBJ2-1; D is perhaps TRBD1 (6 bases). Germline V CDR1 and CDR2: DFQATT, SNEGSKA (reference sequence). Trimming pared 7 bases from V and 0 bases from J, leaving 13 bases between. The length of the CDR3 is 14 residues. The CDR3 DNA is TGCAGTGTATGGACAGCCAGCTCCTACAATGAGCAGTTCTTC. Protein sequence: CSVWTASSYNEQFF.

The chain has TRBV20-1 and TRBJ2-5, with D possibly being TRBD1 (6 bases). V was clipped by 3 bases and J by 5 bases, with 19 bases between them. The CDR3 is 15 amino acids. Germline V lookup: CDR1 DFQATT, CDR2 SNEGSKA (reference sequence). The CDR3 loop is CSASLGAGKGETQYF. DNA for the CDR3: TGCAGTGCTAGCTTGGGGGCAGGGAAGGGGGAGACCCAGTACTTC.

This clonotype was found a few times. This chain connects TRBV20-1 to TRBJ1-1; 8 bases line up with TRBD1. Germline V gene sequence: CDR1 DFQATT, CDR2 SNEGSKA (reference sequence). V dropped 3 bases and J dropped 3; count of bases not matched to a gene: 12. This CDR3 spans 16 amino acids. CDR3 region: CSARRDRGVLDTEAFF. CDR3 in DNA: TGCAGTGCTAGGAGAGACAGGGGTGTGTTGGACACTGAAGCTTTCTTT.

The CDR3 spells CASSEQGREKLFF. The CDR3, as DNA: TGTGCCAGCAGTGAACAGGGAAGGGAAAAACTGTTTTTT. The chain employs TRBV2 and TRBJ1-4, with a weak D call TRBD1 (5 bases). CDR3 length equals 13 residues. CDR1 and CDR2 from the germline V gene are SNHLY and FYNNEI. Trimming pared 2 bases from V and 8 bases from J, leaving 9 bases between.

The chain combines TRBV20-1 with TRBJ1-2, with 9 positions matching TRBD1. J lost 4 bases, V lost 3 bases, and 9 bases had no gene match. There are 15 residues in the CDR3. Germline V gene lookup returns CDR1 DFQATT and CDR2 SNEGSKA (reference sequence). This CDR3 is CSASEGQGSGYGYTF. DNA of the CDR3: TGCAGTGCTAGTGAGGGACAGGGCTCCGGCTATGGCTACACCTTC.

This chain uses TRBV27 with TRBJ1-6; D perhaps matches TRBD1 (6 bases). Trimming stripped 5 bases from V and 0 bases from J, with 14 bases between. Per the germline V gene, CDR1 is MNHEY and CDR2 is SMNVEV (reference sequence). The CDR3 covers 17 residues. The CDR3 DNA sequence: TGTGCCAGCAGTCTCGGACAGAAGAGCTCCTATAATTCACCCCTCCACTTT. It encodes CASSLGQKSSYNSPLHF.

The V and J genes are TRBV20-1 and TRBJ2-3, with a weak D call TRBD2 (7 bases). V lost 4 bases, J lost 2 bases, and 16 bases lay in between. The CDR3 totals 15 residues. In germline, CDR1 is DFQATT, CDR2 SNEGSKA (reference sequence). CDR3 residues: CSATLLGGPTDTQYF. The DNA for the CDR3 is TGCAGTGCTACCCTTTTGGGGGGGCCCACAGATACGCAGTATTTT.

The chain carries TRBV11-3 and TRBJ2-5; D gene ambiguous. The CDR3 contains 13 residues. Germline CDR1 SGHNT, CDR2 YENEEA. Trimming pared 5 bases from V and 4 bases from J, leaving 11 bases between. The CDR3 spells CASSGLSLETQYF. The CDR3, as DNA: TGTGCCAGCAGCGGGCTGTCTTTAGAGACCCAGTACTTC. The variable domain in full, completed from reference TRBV11-3 and TRBJ2-5, reads EAGVVQSPRYKIIEKKQPVAFWCNPISGHNTLYWYLQNLGQGPELLIRYENEEAVDDSQLPKDRFSAERLKGVDSTLKIQPAELGDSAVYLCASSGLSLETQYFGPGTRLLVL.

A few counts support this clonotype. CDR3 residues: CASSLRAVNTEAFF. CDR3 nucleotides: TGTGCCAGCAGTCTTCGGGCGGTGAACACTGAAGCTTTCTTT. The chain joins TRBV6-1 to TRBJ1-1, with no clear D. Trimming left V 5 bases short and J 0 bases short, with 10 bases between. There are 14 residues in the CDR3. Germline V lookup: CDR1 MNHNS, CDR2 SASEGT.

With respect to this clonotype: At one boundary the junction diverges from the germline segment, which might be a read error. CDR3 residues: CASRNDGGVFYNERFF. CDR3 bases: TGTGCCAGCAGGAATGACGGAGGGGTCTTCTACAATGAGCGGTTCTTC. V is TRBV28 and J is TRBJ2-1; a possible D gene is TRBD2 (6 bases). The CDR3 has 16 residues. In germline, CDR1 is MDHEN, CDR2 SYDVKM.

The chain is built from TRBV6-2 or TRBV6-3 and TRBJ1-2; D is perhaps TRBD1 (6 bases). The V end lost 7 bases, the J end lost 2 bases, and 11 bases lay between the germline ends. The CDR3 has 13 residues. Germline CDR1 is MNHEY and CDR2 is SVGEGT. CDR3 DNA sequence: TGTGCCAGCACCACCACAGGGAACTATGGCTACACCTTC. This translates into CASTTTGNYGYTF.

This clonotype was detected a few times. The rearrangement uses TRBV7-2 and TRBJ2-5, with 7 bases fitting TRBD2. The J segment lost 2 bases and the V segment lost 5 bases, leaving 5 bases of the junction unmatched. CDR3 length: 14 amino acids. Germline values: CDR1 SGHTA, CDR2 FQGNSA. The chain's CDR3 is CASSRTSDQETQYF. CDR3 coding DNA: TGTGCCAGCAGCCGAACTAGCGATCAAGAGACCCAGTACTTC.

This clonotype was seen more than once but under ten times. The gene calls are TRBV20-1 and TRBJ1-6; D gene ambiguous. The V gene's germline CDR1 is DFQATT and CDR2 SNEGSKA (reference sequence). This CDR3 has 14 amino acids. V was clipped by 1 base and J by 5 bases, with 9 bases between them. The CDR3 reads CSARVLANNSPLHF. The DNA of the CDR3 is TGCAGTGCTAGAGTTCTGGCCAATAATTCACCCCTCCACTTT.

V and J are TRBV19 and TRBJ1-6; D possibly corresponds to TRBD1 (5 bases). V gave up 7 bases and J gave up 7 bases, with 17 bases separating them. Germline lookup yields CDR1 LNHDA and CDR2 SQIVND (reference sequence). CDR3 length: 15 residues. CDR3 residues: CASKGRGGRNSPLHF. Written as DNA, the CDR3 is TGTGCCAGTAAGGGGCGTGGGGGGAGGAATTCACCCCTCCACTTT. The full variable domain, completed using reference TRBV19 and TRBJ1-6, is DGGITQSPKYLFRKEGQNVTLSCEQNLNHDAMYWYRQDPGQGLRLIYYSQIVNDFQKGDIAEGYSVSREKKESFPLTVTSAQKNPTAFYLCASKGRGGRNSPLHFGNGTRLTVT.